This record looks at one T cell receptor beta chain sequence and its context. Assay: immunoSEQ multiplex PCR; the TCRdb copy retains only in-frame clones and omits some. The table lists about 59,000 clones, around three quarters of them singletons. This entry comes from a study of blood T cell repertoires in COVID-19. The overall study: COVID-19 samples collected from the United States, Italy and Spain covered acute and convalescent phases.

The CDR3 length is 15 residues. Germline V gene data show CDR1 as SGHKS and CDR2 as YYEKEE (reference sequence). The germline V and J ends were trimmed by 2 bases and 3 bases, with 14 bases remaining between them. This chain uses TRBV5-5 with TRBJ1-1; maybe TRBD1 (6 bases). The clonotype comes from a man aged 60 to 75 with acute or convalescent COVID-19. The sample taken for sequencing was peripheral blood. The CDR3: CASSFRSGADTEAFF. CDR3 in DNA: TGTGCCAGCAGCTTTCGCTCAGGGGCCGACACTGAAGCTTTCTTT.